These 20 T cell receptor beta chains were sequenced from one sample in a study of Graves' ophthalmopathy and Graves' hyperthyroidism. The authors amplified TCR beta CDR3 regions from RNA transcripts. Second-round multiplex PCR came after a first-round RT-PCR that employed HTBI primers. TCRdb fed the multiplex PCR reads into MiXCR, producing one record per CDR3 protein. This table holds under 250,000 distinct CDR3 sequences, approximately 21% found once. Sequenced material: peripheral blood. The receptors stem from a woman aged 50 to 65 with Graves' ophthalmopathy.

This clonotype has a count of ten or more. The rearrangement joins TRBV6-1 to TRBJ1-1; 7 bases match TRBD1. The CDR3 loop spans 13 amino acids. The V gene's germline CDR1 is MNHNS and CDR2 SASEGT. J lost 4 bases, V lost 6 bases, and 5 bases had no gene match. This CDR3 is CASRPTGPTEAFF. The DNA of the CDR3 is TGTGCCAGCAGACCGACAGGGCCCACTGAAGCTTTCTTT.

This clonotype was found many times. The chain employs TRBV28 and TRBJ1-3; the match to TRBD1 covers 7 bases. In germline, CDR1 is MDHEN, CDR2 SYDVKM. Unmatched junction bases numbered 6, after V lost 3 bases and J lost 4 bases. There are 15 residues in the CDR3. The CDR3 sequence is CASSFRGTDGNTIYF. Written as DNA, the CDR3 is TGTGCCAGCAGTTTCAGAGGGACAGACGGAAACACCATATATTTT.

This clonotype was detected ten times or more. The chain is built from TRBV11-2 and TRBJ1-1; unclear D gene. The CDR3 runs 14 residues. Germline CDR1 reads SGHAT; CDR2 reads FQNNGV. Between the trimmed V and J ends, which lost 5 bases and 4 bases, there was a span of 14 bases. CDR3 DNA sequence: TGTGCCAGCAGCCCTACAGCAGGAGGCACTGAAGCTTTCTTT. Its translation: CASSPTAGGTEAFF.

The sample holds a few counts of this clonotype. Given a much more abundant clone one base away, this may be a read error. The chain couples TRBV18 to TRBJ1-1; a possible D gene is TRBD1 (6 bases). This CDR3 has 12 amino acids. The V gene's germline CDR1 is KGHSH and CDR2 LQKENI. Trimming removed 5 bases from V and 6 bases from J, with 10 bases in between. This CDR3 reads CASSIQGAEAFF. Here the CDR3 DNA reads TGTGCCAGCTCAATACAGGGCGCTGAAGCTTTCTTT.

This clonotype was counted many times. The chain combines TRBV9 with TRBJ2-7; D could derive from TRBD1 or TRBD2 (5 bases each). CDR1 SGDLS and CDR2 YYNGEE come from the germline V gene. The V end lost 4 bases, the J end lost 2 bases, and 16 bases lay between the germline ends. The CDR3 spans 15 residues. This CDR3 reads CASSNAGTVAYEQYF. CDR3 bases: TGTGCCAGCAGCAACGCCGGGACGGTGGCCTACGAGCAGTACTTC.

This clonotype was counted many times. A much larger clone differs by one base, so this may be a read error. The rearrangement links TRBV28 to TRBJ2-5; 8 bases are shared with TRBD1. Per germline, CDR1 MDHEN and CDR2 SYDVKM. The CDR3 is made up of 17 amino acids. V shed 7 bases and J 9 bases; nucleotides not matched to a gene: 22. The CDR3 DNA sequence: TGTGCCAGCACCCACGGCGGGACAGGAACACCCTGGGAGGCCCAGTACTTC. This encodes CASTHGGTGTPWEAQYF. The variable domain in full, completed from reference TRBV28 and TRBJ2-5, reads DVKVTQSSRYLVKRTGEKVFLECVQDMDHENMFWYRQDPGLGLRLIYFSYDVKMKEKGDIPEGYSVSREKKERFSLILESASTNQTSMYLCASTHGGTGTPWEAQYFGPGTRLLVL.

This clonotype was observed at least ten times. The chain is built from TRBV12-3 or TRBV12-4 and TRBJ1-1; 11 positions agree with TRBD1. This CDR3 comprises 13 residues. Losses at the gene ends were 5 bases for V and 7 bases for J; bases not matched to a gene: 3. The CDR3 region has the DNA TGTGCCAGCAGTAGGACAGGGGGCCTTGAAGCTTTCTTT. It encodes CASSRTGGLEAFF.

There are many counts of this clonotype. V usage is TRBV28 and J usage is TRBJ1-5; maybe TRBD1 (6 bases). V gave up 6 bases and J gave up 1 base, with 10 bases separating them. The CDR3 consists of 14 residues. Germline V gene data show CDR1 as MDHEN and CDR2 as SYDVKM. The CDR3 sequence: CASRGGGSNQPQHF. The CDR3 DNA is TGTGCCAGCAGAGGGGGTGGAAGCAATCAGCCCCAGCATTTT.

V gene TRBV5-1 combines with J gene TRBJ2-2; D ambiguous. This CDR3 is 14 amino acids long. Trimming removed 2 bases from V and 4 bases from J, with 9 bases in between. Germline CDR1 reads SGHRS; CDR2 reads YFSETQ. The CDR3 region is CASSLHRVTGELFF. CDR3 DNA sequence: TGCGCCAGCAGCTTACACAGAGTCACCGGGGAGCTGTTTTTT. Looking up the rest from reference TRBV5-1 and TRBJ2-2 gives the full variable domain: KAGVTQTPRYLIKTRGQQVTLSCSPISGHRSVSWYQQTPGQGLQFLFEYFSETQRNKGNFPGRFSGRQFSNSRSEMNVSTLELGDSALYLCASSLHRVTGELFFGEGSRLTVL.

In its sample, this clonotype was seen many times. The chain uses TRBV20-1 and TRBJ1-6; D remains unclear. CDR1 is DFQATT and CDR2 is SNEGSKA in the germline V gene (reference sequence). This CDR3 has 16 amino acids. Trimming took off 1 base at V and 7 bases at J, with 17 bases between the two ends. In DNA, the CDR3 is TGCAGTGCTAGAGTGGGCATGAGCTCCAGGAATTCACCCCTCCACTTT. Amino acid sequence: CSARVGMSSRNSPLHF.

At least ten counts were recorded for this clonotype. The rearrangement links TRBV9 to TRBJ2-7; 10 nucleotides agree with TRBD1. Germline loops: CDR1 SGDLS, CDR2 YYNGEE. V lost 3 bases to trimming and J lost 7 bases; unmatched junction nucleotides: 10. There are 15 residues in the CDR3. The CDR3 DNA follows: TGTGCCAGCAGCGCCGCATCCGGGGACAGGGGTGAGCAGTACTTC. As protein: CASSAASGDRGEQYF.

This clonotype came up many times. The chain carries TRBV20-1 and TRBJ2-5; TRBD1 is a possible D gene (5 bases). There are 13 residues in the CDR3. CDR1 and CDR2 (germline): DFQATT, SNEGSKA (reference sequence). V lost 3 bases and J lost 5, with 13 bases in between. CDR3 amino acids: CSASLTAGETQYF. The DNA for the CDR3 is TGCAGTGCTAGTTTGACAGCAGGCGAGACCCAGTACTTC.

This clonotype was seen at least ten times. The V gene is TRBV19, the J gene TRBJ2-3; D remains ambiguous. Deletions cut 7 bases from V and 1 base from J, with 9 bases between. Germline-derived CDR1 and CDR2 are LNHDA and SQIVND (reference sequence). CDR3 size: 13 residues. The CDR3 is CASNQYRTDTQYF. For the CDR3, the DNA is TGTGCCAGTAATCAGTATCGCACAGATACGCAGTATTTT.

This chain uses TRBV4-1 with TRBJ2-6, with 8 nucleotides matching TRBD1. The junction had 7 bases not matched to a gene; V was cut back by 6 bases and J by 3 bases. CDR1 and CDR2 (germline): MGHRA, YSYEKL. The CDR3 runs to 16 residues. The CDR3 bases are TGCGCCAGCAGGACGGACAGGGCAGGTGGGGCCAACGTCCTGACTTTC. It yields the protein CASRTDRAGGANVLTF.

This clonotype was counted at least ten times. The chain has TRBV6-2 or TRBV6-3 and TRBJ1-5; 8 bases align to TRBD1. The CDR3 totals 15 residues. CDR1 is MNHEY and CDR2 is SVGEGT in the germline V gene. V lost 5 bases and J lost 3; bases outside the gene matches: 6. In nucleotides, the CDR3 is TGTGCCAGCAGTGCCGACAGGGGAGTCAATCAGCCCCAGCATTTT. Translated, it gives CASSADRGVNQPQHF.

This clonotype showed up many times. The gene calls are TRBV11-1 and TRBJ2-7; TRBD2 matches 13 bases. Germline V gene sequence: CDR1 SGHAT, CDR2 FQDESV (reference sequence). Trimming removed 5 bases from V and 3 bases from J; junction bases left unmatched: 4. This CDR3 comprises 15 residues. This CDR3 reads CASSRWTSGSYEQYF. The DNA of the CDR3 is TGTGCCAGCAGCCGCTGGACTAGCGGGAGCTACGAGCAGTACTTC.

This clonotype was seen many times. This clone may be a read error of a much larger clone one base away. This chain links TRBV28 with TRBJ1-2; D is undetermined. The germline V and J ends were trimmed by 4 bases and 4 bases, with 4 bases remaining between them. Germline-derived CDR1 and CDR2 are MDHEN and SYDVKM. This CDR3 is built from 11 residues. DNA of the CDR3: TGTGCCAGCAGTTACAGCTATGGCTACACCTTC. This encodes CASSYSYGYTF.

This clonotype was counted ten times or more. The genes are TRBV3-1 and TRBJ2-7; D is undetermined. V lost 4 bases, J lost 4 bases, and 17 bases lay in between. CDR1 is LGHDT and CDR2 is YNNKEL in the germline V gene (reference sequence). The CDR3 covers 15 residues. The CDR3 coding sequence is TGTGCCAGCAGCCCAGTTAGCCGGAGAGCGTACGAGCAGTACTTC. Its translation is CASSPVSRRAYEQYF.

This clonotype has more than one count but fewer than ten. The CDR3 loop is CASSPANTKPETQYF. The DNA for the CDR3 is TGTGCCAGCAGTCCGGCTAACACTAAACCAGAGACCCAGTACTTC. The chain joins TRBV12-3 or TRBV12-4 to TRBJ2-5, with D unresolved. V gave up 5 bases and J gave up 4 bases, with 17 bases separating them. The CDR3 loop spans 15 amino acids.

In this sample, this clonotype turned up once. The chain couples TRBV14 to TRBJ2-2; 13 nucleotides match TRBD2. The CDR3 consists of 16 residues. Per the germline V gene, CDR1 is SGHDN and CDR2 is FVKESK. J was trimmed by 6 bases and V by 2 bases; bases with no gene match: 3. The CDR3 sequence: CASSQLGLAGAGELFF. The CDR3 DNA is TGTGCCAGCAGCCAACTTGGACTAGCGGGAGCCGGGGAGCTGTTTTTT.